The 11 T cell receptor beta chains reported below all come from one sample, sequenced in a study of blood T cell repertoires in COVID-19 (dated by TCRdb to the early 2020s). Libraries were prepared through the immunoSEQ multiplex PCR assay. TCRdb re-hosts the immuneACCESS table, in-frame sequences only. Its copies lack some clones; in the studies checked, an unresolved V gene accounts for under half of them, and the cause for the rest is not known. This sample gives approximately 300,000 clones in total; around 85% of them show up just once. The leading ten clones occupy around 1% of the sample. Sequencing was performed on peripheral blood. The receptors originated from a human donor with COVID-19, enrolled during active disease. The donor label of this sample is uncertain.

With respect to this clone: Other DNA sequences in the same sample also yield this CDR3. J is TRBJ2-1 and V is TRBV27; 14 bases are shared with TRBD2. V shed 3 bases and J 9 bases; nucleotides not matched to a gene: 4. Germline-derived CDR1 and CDR2 are MNHEY and SMNVEV (reference sequence). CDR3 length: 15 amino acids. As DNA, the CDR3 is TGTGCCAGCAGTTTTTTAGGACTAGCGGGAGGTGAGCAGTTCTTC. This translates into CASSFLGLAGGEQFF.

The V gene is TRBV28, the J gene TRBJ1-1, with D perhaps matching TRBD1 (5 bases). Trimming shortened V by 5 bases and J by 5 bases, and 24 bases separated the two germline ends. The CDR3 loop spans 17 amino acids. CDR1 is MDHEN and CDR2 is SYDVKM in the germline V gene. The CDR3 region has the DNA TGTGCCAGCAGTCCTTATTCCGCCCGGGGCGGGGGGACTGAAGCTTTCTTT. Amino acids: CASSPYSARGGGTEAFF.

The V call is TRBV5-1, the J call TRBJ2-1, with 7 nucleotides matching TRBD1. The germline V gene has CDR1 SGHRS and CDR2 YFSETQ. This CDR3 spans 14 amino acids. J was trimmed by 7 bases and V by 0 bases; bases with no gene match: 4. CDR3 residues: CASSLEGAENEQFF. In nucleotides, the CDR3 is TGCGCCAGCAGCTTGGAGGGGGCAGAGAATGAGCAGTTCTTC.

This chain uses TRBV18 with TRBJ1-4; TRBD1 agrees at 9 bases. From germline, CDR1 is KGHSH and CDR2 LQKENI. V shed 4 bases, J shed 4 bases, and the junction held 4 bases outside the gene matches. The CDR3 is 15 amino acids. CDR3 in amino acids: CASSQRTGDNEKLFF. CDR3 nucleotides: TGTGCCAGCTCACAGAGGACAGGGGATAATGAAAAACTGTTTTTT.

V usage is TRBV20-1 and J usage is TRBJ2-7; 7 bases agree with TRBD1. This CDR3 spans 13 amino acids. CDR1 DFQATT and CDR2 SNEGSKA come from the germline V gene (reference sequence). The J segment lost 6 bases and the V segment lost 3 bases, leaving 8 bases of the junction unmatched. CDR3 loop: CSASATGTGEQYF. CDR3 in DNA: TGCAGTGCTAGTGCGACAGGGACCGGCGAGCAGTACTTC.

J is TRBJ1-4 and V is TRBV5-5, with TRBD1 matching over 9 bases. The CDR3 spans 14 residues. V dropped 4 bases and J dropped 8; count of bases not matched to a gene: 6. The germline V gene has CDR1 SGHKS and CDR2 YYEKEE (reference sequence). The CDR3 region is CASSLDRGMEKLFF. CDR3 nucleotide sequence: TGTGCCAGCAGCCTGGACAGGGGAATGGAAAAACTGTTTTTT.

The chain employs TRBV2 and TRBJ1-2, with a weak D call TRBD1 (6 bases). CDR1 and CDR2 (germline): SNHLY, FYNNEI. The CDR3 is made up of 16 amino acids. Trimming took off 6 bases at V and 4 bases at J, with 21 bases between the two ends. The CDR3 sequence: CASSQISGDRSYGYTF. DNA for the CDR3: TGTGCCAGCAGCCAAATTTCAGGGGATCGGAGCTATGGCTACACCTTC.

The chain combines TRBV9 with TRBJ2-2, with 10 positions matching TRBD1. Germline CDR1 is SGDLS and CDR2 is YYNGEE. This CDR3 has 16 residues. V shed 4 bases, J shed 6 bases, and the junction held 9 bases outside the gene matches. The CDR3 reads CASSPPGQGHAGELFF. CDR3 in DNA: TGTGCCAGCAGCCCGCCGGGACAGGGGCACGCCGGGGAGCTGTTTTTT.

V gene TRBV6-5 combines with J gene TRBJ2-1; 14 nucleotides agree with TRBD2. Germline V gives CDR1 MNHEY, CDR2 SVGAGI. This CDR3 comprises 15 residues. V lost 5 bases to trimming and J lost 8 bases; unmatched junction nucleotides: 5. The CDR3 DNA sequence: TGTGCCAGCAGTAGGGGACTAGCGGGAGTCGATGAGCAGTTCTTC. It specifies CASSRGLAGVDEQFF.

The chain is built from TRBV9 and TRBJ1-5; D is perhaps TRBD1 (6 bases). The V and J ends lost 0 bases and 3 bases respectively, with 7 bases between them. This CDR3 contains 14 residues. Germline V gene sequence: CDR1 SGDLS, CDR2 YYNGEE. The CDR3 region has the DNA TGTGCCAGCAGCGTAGGGACAGACAATCAGCCCCAGCATTTT. This encodes CASSVGTDNQPQHF.

The CDR3 nucleotides read TGTGCCAGCACCTACAGACAGGAGCCCAATCAGCCCCAGCATTTT. Amino acids: CASTYRQEPNQPQHF. The V gene is TRBV28, the J gene TRBJ1-5; D possibly corresponds to TRBD1 (6 bases). Germline lookup yields CDR1 MDHEN and CDR2 SYDVKM. Trimming shortened V by 7 bases and J by 3 bases, and 16 bases separated the two germline ends. The CDR3 spans 15 residues.